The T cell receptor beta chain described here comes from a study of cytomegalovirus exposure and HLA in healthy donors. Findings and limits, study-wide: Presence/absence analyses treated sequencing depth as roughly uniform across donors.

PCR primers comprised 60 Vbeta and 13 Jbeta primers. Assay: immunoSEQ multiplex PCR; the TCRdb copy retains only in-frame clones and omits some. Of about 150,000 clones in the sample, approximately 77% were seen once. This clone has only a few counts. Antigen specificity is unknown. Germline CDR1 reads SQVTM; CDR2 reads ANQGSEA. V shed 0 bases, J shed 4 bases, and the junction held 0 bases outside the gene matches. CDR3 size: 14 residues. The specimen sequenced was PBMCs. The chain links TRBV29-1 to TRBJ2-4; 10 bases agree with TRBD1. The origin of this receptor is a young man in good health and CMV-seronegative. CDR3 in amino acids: CSVEEGQGKNIQYF. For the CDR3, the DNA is TGCAGCGTTGAAGAGGGACAGGGGAAAAACATTCAGTACTTC.